The T cell receptor beta chain under discussion was sequenced for a study of Graves' ophthalmopathy and Graves' hyperthyroidism. RNA transcripts served as template for amplifying TCR beta CDR3 sequences. The first-round RT-PCR employed HTBI primers together with the Qiagen OneStep RT-PCR kit. A multiplex PCR was then performed as the second round. Each CDR3 protein is one row after TCRdb ran MiXCR on the multiplex PCR reads. This table holds about 340,000 distinct CDR3 sequences, under 20% found once. This clonotype was observed many times. V was shortened by 7 bases and J by 0 bases, with 12 bases between the two germline ends. The germline gives CDR1 MDHEN, CDR2 SYDVKM. There are 15 residues in the CDR3.

The receptor was isolated from an adult man with Graves' ophthalmopathy. V gene TRBV28 combines with J gene TRBJ2-2; no firm D call. Sequencing was done on a sample of peripheral blood. The CDR3 loop reads CASTYGPPNTGELFF. CDR3 nucleotide sequence: TGTGCCAGCACCTATGGACCCCCGAACACCGGGGAGCTGTTTTTT.